Listed below are T cell receptor beta chains from one sample, sequenced in a study of T cell responses to AZD1222 COVID-19 vaccine. This table comes from immunoSEQ multiplex PCR, and its TCRdb copy is limited to in-frame clones, with some not included. This table has roughly 80,000 clones, roughly 89% appearing once. The sequences come from peripheral blood, collected 28 days after the second AZD1222 dose. All receptors derive from an adult who received the AZD1222 COVID-19 vaccine. The CDR3 runs from the conserved cysteine through the conserved F or W. D genes are given only for firm matches. Rows give clone size only sometimes, using once, few, many, or a class for an expanded clone.

V: TRBV5-1
D: .
J: TRBJ1-1
size: .
CDR3: CASSTGTTNTEAFF
DNA: TGCGCCAGCAGCACCGGGACAACGAACACTGAAGCTTTCTTT

V: TRBV19
D: .
J: TRBJ1-5
size: .
CDR3: CASSIEGPKSNQPQHF
DNA: TGTGCCAGTAGTATAGAGGGCCCCAAATCAAACCAGCCCCAGCATTTT

V: TRBV19
D: .
J: TRBJ2-7
size: once
CDR3: CASSMGRGVYEQYF
DNA: TGTGCCAGTAGTATGGGCAGGGGAGTATACGAGCAGTACTTC

V: TRBV4-2
D: TRBD1
J: TRBJ1-5
size: .
CDR3: CASSQDSGTGNQPQHF
DNA: TGTGCCAGCAGCCAAGATTCGGGGACAGGGAATCAGCCCCAGCATTTT

V: TRBV5-1
D: TRBD1
J: TRBJ1-1
size: .
CDR3: CASSFLQGQGTEAFF
DNA: TGCGCCAGCAGCTTCCTCCAGGGACAGGGCACTGAAGCTTTCTTT

V: TRBV12-5
D: .
J: TRBJ2-1
size: once
CDR3: CASGSRFLGGNEQFF
DNA: TGTGCTAGTGGTTCCCGCTTCCTCGGTGGCAATGAGCAGTTCTTC

V: TRBV9
D: TRBD1
J: TRBJ1-1
size: .
CDR3: CASSHPGQGVNTEAFF
DNA: TGTGCCAGCAGCCACCCGGGACAGGGGGTGAACACTGAAGCTTTCTTT

V: TRBV15
D: .
J: TRBJ1-2
size: .
CDR3: CATSTKYGYTF
DNA: TGTGCCACCAGCACTAAGTATGGCTACACCTTC

V: TRBV19
D: .
J: TRBJ1-5
size: once
CDR3: CASKTQSGGGGPQHF
DNA: TGTGCCAGTAAGACGCAATCGGGGGGCGGCGGGCCCCAGCATTTT

V: TRBV6-2/TRBV6-3
D: TRBD1
J: TRBJ2-3
size: .
CDR3: CASSSPGTGADTQYF
DNA: TGTGCCAGCAGTTCCCCCGGGACAGGAGCAGATACGCAGTATTTT

V: TRBV7-2
D: TRBD2
J: TRBJ2-7
size: few
CDR3: CASSYLGGGIPYEQYF
DNA: TGTGCCAGCAGCTATCTAGGCGGGGGGATCCCCTACGAGCAGTACTTC

V: TRBV5-4
D: TRBD1
J: TRBJ2-7
size: .
CDR3: CASTPGQGGEQYF
DNA: TGTGCCAGCACCCCAGGACAGGGTGGGGAGCAGTACTTC

V: TRBV18
D: TRBD1
J: TRBJ1-6
size: .
CDR3: CASSPPGTGVSPLHF
DNA: TGTGCCAGCTCACCGCCCGGGACAGGGGTTTCACCCCTCCACTTT

V: TRBV9
D: .
J: TRBJ1-2
size: .
CDR3: CASSVEPQENYGYTF
DNA: TGTGCCAGCAGCGTAGAACCACAGGAAAACTATGGCTACACCTTC

V: TRBV10-3
D: .
J: TRBJ2-5
size: .
CDR3: CAITRGLQETQYF
DNA: TGTGCCATCACGCGGGGGCTGCAAGAGACCCAGTACTTC

V: TRBV28
D: .
J: TRBJ1-5
size: .
CDR3: CASSSPDSRNQPQHF
DNA: TGTGCCAGCAGTTCTCCGGACAGTCGTAATCAGCCCCAGCATTTT

V: TRBV12-3/TRBV12-4
D: .
J: TRBJ1-3
size: .
CDR3: CASSTTGNTIYF
DNA: TGTGCCAGCAGCACCACTGGAAACACCATATATTTT